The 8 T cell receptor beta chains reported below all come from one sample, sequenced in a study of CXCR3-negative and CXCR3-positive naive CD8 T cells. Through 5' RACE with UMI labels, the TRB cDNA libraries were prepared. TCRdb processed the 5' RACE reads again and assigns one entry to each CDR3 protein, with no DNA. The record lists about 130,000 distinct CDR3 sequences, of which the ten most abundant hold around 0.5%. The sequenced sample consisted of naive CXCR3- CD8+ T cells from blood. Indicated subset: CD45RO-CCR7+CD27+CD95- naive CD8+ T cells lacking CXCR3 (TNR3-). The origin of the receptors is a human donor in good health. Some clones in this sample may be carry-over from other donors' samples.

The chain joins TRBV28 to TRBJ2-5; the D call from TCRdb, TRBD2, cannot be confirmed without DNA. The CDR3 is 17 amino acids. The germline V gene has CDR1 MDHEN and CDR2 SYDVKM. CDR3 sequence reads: CTSSETGLAGGQETQYF.

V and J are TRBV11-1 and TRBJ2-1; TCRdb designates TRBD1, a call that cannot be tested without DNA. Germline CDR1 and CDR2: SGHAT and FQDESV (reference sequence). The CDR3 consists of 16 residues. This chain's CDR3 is CASSRPAGPMPDEQFF.

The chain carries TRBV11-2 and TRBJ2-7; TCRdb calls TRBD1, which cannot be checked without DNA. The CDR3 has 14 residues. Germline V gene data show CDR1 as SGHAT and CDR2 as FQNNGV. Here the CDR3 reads CASSSPQGSYEQYF.

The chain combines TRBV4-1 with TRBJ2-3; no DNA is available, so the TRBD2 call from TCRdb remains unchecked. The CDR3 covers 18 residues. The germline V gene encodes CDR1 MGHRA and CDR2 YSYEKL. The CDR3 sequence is CASSQDRDAGGVTDTQYF.

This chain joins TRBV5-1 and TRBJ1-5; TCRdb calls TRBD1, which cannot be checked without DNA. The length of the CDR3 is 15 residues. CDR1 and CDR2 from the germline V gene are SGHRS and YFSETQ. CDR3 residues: CASSLYTGNNQPQHF.

CDR3 sequence reads: CASSPGGQGTEAFF. The V gene is TRBV18, the J gene TRBJ1-1; TCRdb's D gene call, TRBD1, goes unchecked for lack of DNA. Germline CDR1 and CDR2: KGHSH and LQKENI. The CDR3 is made up of 14 amino acids.

CDR3 amino acids: CAWNFGGHTDTQYF. This chain links TRBV30 with TRBJ2-3; TCRdb's D call, TRBD1, is unchecked because there is no DNA. This CDR3 comprises 14 residues. Looked up from germline, CDR1 is GTSNPN and CDR2 is SVGIG (reference sequence).

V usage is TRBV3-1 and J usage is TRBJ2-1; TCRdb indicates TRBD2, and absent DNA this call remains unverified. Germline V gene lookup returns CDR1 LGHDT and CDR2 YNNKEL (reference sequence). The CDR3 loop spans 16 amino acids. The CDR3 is CASSQEGGGELNEQFF.